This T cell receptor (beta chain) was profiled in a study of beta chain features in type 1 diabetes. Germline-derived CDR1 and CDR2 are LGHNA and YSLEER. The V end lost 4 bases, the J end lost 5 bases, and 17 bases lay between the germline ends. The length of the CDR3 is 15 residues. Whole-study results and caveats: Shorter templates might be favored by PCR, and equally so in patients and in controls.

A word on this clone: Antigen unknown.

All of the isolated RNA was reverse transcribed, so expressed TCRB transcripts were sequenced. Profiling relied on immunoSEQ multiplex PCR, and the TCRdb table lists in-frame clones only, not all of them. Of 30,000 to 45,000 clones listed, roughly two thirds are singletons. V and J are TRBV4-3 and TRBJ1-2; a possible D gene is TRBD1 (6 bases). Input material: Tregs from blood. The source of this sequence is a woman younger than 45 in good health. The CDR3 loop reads CASSRDRTMGYGYTF. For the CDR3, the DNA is TGCGCCAGCAGCCGCGACAGGACCATGGGGTATGGCTACACCTTC.